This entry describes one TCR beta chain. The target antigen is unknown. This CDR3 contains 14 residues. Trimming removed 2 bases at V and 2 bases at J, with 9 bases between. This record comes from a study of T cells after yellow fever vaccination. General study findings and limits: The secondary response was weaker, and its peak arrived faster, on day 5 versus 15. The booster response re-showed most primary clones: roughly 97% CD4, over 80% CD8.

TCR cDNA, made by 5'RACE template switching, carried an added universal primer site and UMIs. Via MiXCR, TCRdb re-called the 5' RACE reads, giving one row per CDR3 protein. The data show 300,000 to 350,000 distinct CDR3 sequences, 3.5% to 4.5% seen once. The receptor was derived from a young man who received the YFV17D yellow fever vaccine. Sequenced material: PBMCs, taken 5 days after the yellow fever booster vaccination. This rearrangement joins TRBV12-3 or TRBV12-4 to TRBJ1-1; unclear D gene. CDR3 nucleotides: TGTGCCAGCAGTTTAAGGAGAGTTAACACTGAAGCTTTCTTT. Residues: CASSLRRVNTEAFF.